Here is one T cell receptor beta chain with its context. Trimming removed 0 bases from V and 0 bases from J, with 6 bases in between. CDR3 length: 14 amino acids. Germline CDR1 is MNHEY and CDR2 is SVGAGI. This sample was taken from a study of technical replicates of blood from a few donors. Here immunoSEQ multiplex PCR was the method, and the copy in TCRdb shows in-frame clones only, minus some. The sample includes some 75,000 clones, 95% to 97% of them seen just once. Sample: T cells isolated from PBMCs. The receptor was derived from a human donor in good health. The rearrangement joins TRBV6-5 to TRBJ2-7; no clear D. As DNA, the CDR3 is TGTGCCAGCAGTTACTCCTTCAGCTCCTACGAGCAGTACTTC. This sequence encodes CASSYSFSSYEQYF.